These T cell receptor beta chains were read from a single sample in a study of patients and donors after allogeneic stem cell transplantation. TCRdb redid the calling of the RT-PCR reads with MiXCR, one entry per CDR3 protein. Of about 200,000 distinct CDR3 sequences in the sample, about 40% were seen once. Material for sequencing was blood, either unsorted or a sorted T cell fraction (not recorded which). These receptor sequences come from a human donor who was either an allogeneic HSCT recipient or a stem cell or donor lymphocyte infusion donor (not recorded which). It is not recorded whose cells these are; they may come from a transplant donor. Both conserved end residues are part of each CDR3. A D gene is named only where the DNA matches it firmly. The listing skips clone size in some rows; elsewhere it reads once, few, many or a size class.

j_call,clone_size,d_call,cdr3_length,v_call,cdr3_aa,cdr3_nt
TRBJ1-2,NA,NA,16,TRBV10-3,CAISEPRGGPRYGYTF,TGTGCCATCAGTGAGCCCCGAGGCGGGCCTCGATATGGCTACACCTTC
TRBJ2-6,few,NA,16,TRBV6-1,CASSEAGGAGANVLTF,TGTGCCAGCAGTGAAGCGGGAGGCGCTGGGGCCAACGTCCTGACTTTC
TRBJ2-5,NA,NA,13,TRBV3-1,CASSQEERKTQYF,TGTGCCAGCAGCCAAGAAGAGAGGAAGACCCAGTACTTC
TRBJ1-2,NA,NA,13,TRBV2,CASRADINYGYTF,TGTGCCAGCAGAGCGGACATTAACTATGGCTACACCTTC
TRBJ1-1,NA,NA,12,TRBV29-1,CSVDLGGTEAFF,TGCAGCGTTGATCTCGGGGGAACTGAAGCTTTCTTT
TRBJ1-1,NA,NA,19,TRBV5-1,CASSLASGGVSVVSTEAFF,TGCGCCAGCAGCTTGGCATCCGGGGGAGTCTCCGTTGTTAGCACTGAAGCTTTCTTT
TRBJ1-1,NA,NA,14,TRBV6-5,CASSSGGRTPEAFF,TGTGCCAGCAGTTCGGGGGGCCGCACCCCTGAAGCTTTCTTT
TRBJ1-4,NA,TRBD1,16,TRBV4-1,CASSLIVDRAGEKLFF,TGCGCCAGCAGTCTTATCGTCGACAGGGCTGGCGAAAAACTGTTTTTT
TRBJ1-2,NA,NA,15,TRBV21-1,CASSKETRQGDGYTF,TGTGCCAGCAGCAAAGAGACTAGACAGGGTGATGGCTACACCTTC
TRBJ1-2,NA,TRBD1,16,TRBV7-8,CASSLGRTGSVYGYTF,TGTGCCAGCAGCTTAGGGAGGACAGGGTCGGTTTATGGCTACACCTTC
TRBJ2-1,NA,TRBD1,14,TRBV7-6,CASSLEDRVAEQFF,TGTGCCAGCAGCTTAGAGGACAGGGTCGCTGAGCAGTTCTTC
TRBJ2-7,few,NA,12,TRBV6-2/TRBV6-3,CASMGLWGEQYF,TGTGCCAGCATGGGACTGTGGGGCGAGCAGTACTTC
TRBJ2-1,NA,NA,11,TRBV20-1,CSSPVYNEQFF,TGCAGTTCCCCCGTATACAATGAGCAGTTCTTC
TRBJ2-1,NA,TRBD2,16,TRBV7-8,CASSLVSLAGSDEQFF,TGTGCCAGCAGCTTAGTATCGCTAGCGGGAAGTGATGAGCAGTTCTTC
TRBJ2-3,NA,TRBD2,18,TRBV9,CASSERGTSGSQADTQYF,TGTGCCAGCAGCGAGAGGGGGACTAGCGGGAGTCAGGCAGATACGCAGTATTTT
TRBJ1-4,few,NA,14,TRBV5-1,CASSLDGTSEKLFF,TGCGCCAGCAGCTTGGATGGGACTTCGGAAAAACTGTTTTTT
TRBJ1-2,NA,NA,14,TRBV9,CASGAMTGLHGYTF,TGTGCCAGCGGCGCAATGACAGGTTTGCATGGCTACACCTTC
TRBJ2-5,NA,NA,12,TRBV7-2,CASSFLRETQYF,TGTGCCAGCAGCTTTCTGCGAGAGACCCAGTACTTC
TRBJ2-2,once,NA,13,TRBV19,CASSRQAGGELFF,TGTGCCAGTAGTCGACAGGCCGGCGGGGAGCTGTTTTTT
TRBJ1-1,few,NA,17,TRBV4-3,CASSQYAYQGRDPEAFF,TGCGCCAGCAGCCAGTATGCTTACCAGGGCCGGGACCCTGAAGCTTTCTTT
TRBJ2-7,NA,TRBD2,13,TRBV7-9,CASSLGTSGEQYF,TGTGCCAGCAGCCTCGGCACTAGCGGCGAGCAGTACTTC
TRBJ1-1,NA,NA,10,TRBV28,CASSLVEAFF,TGTGCCAGCAGTCTGGTTGAAGCTTTCTTT
TRBJ1-2,NA,NA,15,TRBV18,CASSPVPDRPYGYTF,TGTGCCAGCTCACCAGTCCCCGACAGACCCTATGGCTACACCTTC
TRBJ1-6,few,NA,13,TRBV20-1,CSARLQGSAPLHF,TGCAGTGCTAGGTTGCAGGGCTCAGCACCCCTCCACTTT
TRBJ1-1,NA,NA,13,TRBV20-1,CSASWGRDTEAFF,TGCAGTGCTAGCTGGGGGCGGGACACTGAAGCTTTCTTT
TRBJ2-1,NA,NA,16,TRBV5-6,CASSLDPHASYNEQFF,TGTGCCAGCAGCCTAGACCCCCATGCATCCTACAATGAGCAGTTCTTC
TRBJ2-5,few,TRBD2,14,TRBV18,CASSMGLVQETQYF,TGTGCCAGCTCGATGGGACTAGTGCAAGAGACCCAGTACTTC
TRBJ2-7,few,NA,12,TRBV28,CASSLPTYEQYF,TGTGCCAGCAGTTTACCCACCTACGAGCAGTACTTC
TRBJ2-1,few,TRBD1,13,TRBV12-3/TRBV12-4,CASGQGPHNEQFF,TGTGCCAGTGGACAGGGTCCCCACAATGAGCAGTTCTTC
TRBJ1-2,few,NA,17,TRBV7-7,CASSSRVYLNYSYGYTF,TGTGCTAGCAGCTCAAGGGTTTACTTAAATTACTCCTATGGCTACACCTTC